This is a list of T cell receptor beta chains from one sample in a study of T cells in localized non-small cell lung cancer. Assay: immunoSEQ multiplex PCR; the TCRdb copy retains only in-frame clones and omits some. The data contain over 70,000 clones, roughly 90% of them seen just once; the ten biggest clones take up just over 20%. This sample comprised peripheral blood, obtained before any cancer treatment. These receptors all stem from a male donor older than 55 with stage III squamous cell lung carcinoma. The CDR3 runs from the conserved cysteine through the conserved F or W. Clone size is given for some rows only: seen once, a few or many times, or a class if the clone is expanded.

TRBV15,TRBJ1-4,NA,CATSRAVGVLKGNEKLFF
TRBV4-1,TRBJ1-5,NA,CASSQDSTERWPQHF
TRBV5-5,TRBJ2-2,NA,CASSLGPNTGELFF
TRBV21-1,TRBJ1-2,NA,CASSSTGVPYNYGYTF
TRBV9,TRBJ2-3,NA,CASSVVPSDTQYF
TRBV19,TRBJ2-5,NA,CASSTGQGWETQYF
TRBV5-1,TRBJ2-3,NA,CASSLGGFQGDTQYF
TRBV9,TRBJ2-1,NA,CASSPRGGSNYNEQFF
TRBV5-1,TRBJ2-1,NA,CASSLEGMSSYNEQFF
TRBV7-2,TRBJ2-1,NA,CASSLKGQGNNEQFF
TRBV7-6,TRBJ2-5,NA,CASSPRLGSETQYF
TRBV21-1,TRBJ2-3,NA,CASSKDRGRWDTQYF
TRBV9,TRBJ2-3,once,CASSVGGAHTDTQYF
TRBV5-5,TRBJ2-5,few,CASSWGPGQETQYF
TRBV18,TRBJ1-4,few,CASSPYADPNEKLFF
TRBV10-3,TRBJ1-2,NA,CAITMSGGGFGYGYTF
TRBV19,TRBJ1-5,NA,CASRTKTGEDNQPQHF
TRBV19,TRBJ1-4,NA,CASSSSGTGMGEKLFF
TRBV11-3,TRBJ2-5,NA,CASSLGEGPGETQYF
TRBV18,TRBJ1-2,NA,CASSPGTAGYTF
TRBV18,TRBJ1-2,NA,CASSPKAGQGASGYTF
TRBV9,TRBJ2-7,once,CASSVEAGYEQYF
TRBV9,TRBJ1-1,NA,CASSPNPGQTQLTEAFF
TRBV7-2,TRBJ1-2,NA,CASTLQGNYGYTF
TRBV7-6,TRBJ2-1,once,CASSLASNEQFF
TRBV5-1,TRBJ1-4,NA,CASSLGGQSNEKLFF
TRBV10-3,TRBJ1-2,NA,CAISESRTGNGYTF
TRBV6-5,TRBJ1-1,NA,CASSYRLRQINTEAFF
TRBV5-4,TRBJ1-1,NA,CASSLEGRGRTNTEAFF
TRBV11-3,TRBJ1-2,NA,CASSLVDNLSNYGYTF
TRBV2,TRBJ2-5,NA,CASSEAVQETQYF
TRBV30,TRBJ1-2,NA,CAATGVNYGYTF
TRBV5-1,TRBJ2-5,NA,CASSLSGTSVQETQYF
TRBV6-5,TRBJ1-5,NA,CASSYSAISNQPQHF
TRBV6-6,TRBJ1-1,NA,CASIHGRDTEAFF
TRBV2,TRBJ1-5,NA,CASSEREKQPQHF
TRBV27,TRBJ2-7,NA,CASILGGRKFDEQYF
TRBV5-4,TRBJ1-6,NA,CASSLGRGNNSPLHF
TRBV6-4,TRBJ2-7,NA,CASSVAPGTSYEQYF
TRBV15,TRBJ2-5,NA,CATSRPSGVRGETQYF
TRBV7-9,TRBJ1-5,NA,CASSPGQGGFAEPQHF
TRBV18,TRBJ1-6,NA,CASSPPYKSPLHF
TRBV27,TRBJ2-3,NA,CASSFGSGGTDTQYF
TRBV18,TRBJ1-4,NA,CASSWTGTNEKLFF
TRBV5-1,TRBJ2-7,NA,CASSLNQGTEQYF
TRBV5-1,TRBJ2-1,NA,CASSLGDNRFF
TRBV7-9,TRBJ1-1,NA,CASSGGTGVGSTEAFF
TRBV6-5,TRBJ1-5,NA,CASRGRPGQPQHF